This TCR beta chain stems from a study of cytotoxic CD8 clonotypes in ibrutinib-treated CLL. On the study more broadly: Of a cohort that held 11 relapsed/refractory and around 14 treatment-naive patients, 17 were IGHV unmutated. Partial responses totalled about 24 and complete responses 2; after median approximately 62 months, around 14 remained remitted and roughly twelve progressed.

The CDR3 extends over 16 amino acids. Germline loops: CDR1 SGHTA, CDR2 FQGNSA. V was trimmed by 0 bases and J by 0 bases, leaving 12 bases between them. On this clone itself: Its cognate antigen is unknown.

Points from the study as a whole: Clonality, elevated at ibrutinib response, dropped back toward baseline at progression.

Clones were sequenced by immunoSEQ multiplex PCR, and TCRdb holds only the in-frame ones, with some missing. This table holds hundreds of thousands of clones, about three quarters found once. The material sequenced was PBMCs, taken after 24 months of ibrutinib treatment. The chain joins TRBV7-2 to TRBJ2-7; the D is unclear. This sequence was found in a human donor with chronic lymphocytic leukemia. The DNA for the CDR3 is TGTGCCAGCAGCTTAGCGTACGGGTCCCACTCCTACGAGCAGTACTTC. Translation: CASSLAYGSHSYEQYF.